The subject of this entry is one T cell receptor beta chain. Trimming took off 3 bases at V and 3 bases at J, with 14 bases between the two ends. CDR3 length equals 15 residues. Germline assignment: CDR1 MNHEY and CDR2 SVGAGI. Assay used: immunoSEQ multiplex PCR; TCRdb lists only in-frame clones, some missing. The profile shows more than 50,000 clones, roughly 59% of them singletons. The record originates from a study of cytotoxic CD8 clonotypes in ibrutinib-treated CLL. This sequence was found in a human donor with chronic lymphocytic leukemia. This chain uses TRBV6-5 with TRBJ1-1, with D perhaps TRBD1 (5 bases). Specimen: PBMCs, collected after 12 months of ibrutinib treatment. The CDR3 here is CASSYSPRGYTEAFF. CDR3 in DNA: TGTGCCAGCAGTTATTCCCCTCGGGGGTACACTGAAGCTTTCTTT.